This TCR beta chain was documented in a study of T cell responses to AZD1222 COVID-19 vaccine. Clones were read by immunoSEQ multiplex PCR, and TCRdb kept only the in-frame ones, dropping some. The table has 120,000 or so clones, over 80% seen once. Germline V lookup: CDR1 LGHDT, CDR2 YNNKEL (reference sequence). This CDR3 contains 15 residues. The ends lost 4 bases at V and 5 bases at J; junction bases unmatched: 10. Whole-study results and caveats: The repertoires were collected only after the peak T cell response. Reportedly, nearly half the spike-specific TCRs target unmutated variant regions.

As regards this clone: Its antigen is unknown.

This TCR came from an adult in good health. The chain carries TRBV3-1 (or the pseudogene TRBV3-2) and TRBJ1-2, with TRBD1 matching over 7 bases. Sequenced here: peripheral blood, sampled on day 0 of AZD1222 vaccination. This CDR3 reads CASSRGTVSFYGYTF. The DNA of the CDR3 is TGTGCCAGCAGCCGAGGGACAGTGAGTTTTTATGGCTACACCTTC.